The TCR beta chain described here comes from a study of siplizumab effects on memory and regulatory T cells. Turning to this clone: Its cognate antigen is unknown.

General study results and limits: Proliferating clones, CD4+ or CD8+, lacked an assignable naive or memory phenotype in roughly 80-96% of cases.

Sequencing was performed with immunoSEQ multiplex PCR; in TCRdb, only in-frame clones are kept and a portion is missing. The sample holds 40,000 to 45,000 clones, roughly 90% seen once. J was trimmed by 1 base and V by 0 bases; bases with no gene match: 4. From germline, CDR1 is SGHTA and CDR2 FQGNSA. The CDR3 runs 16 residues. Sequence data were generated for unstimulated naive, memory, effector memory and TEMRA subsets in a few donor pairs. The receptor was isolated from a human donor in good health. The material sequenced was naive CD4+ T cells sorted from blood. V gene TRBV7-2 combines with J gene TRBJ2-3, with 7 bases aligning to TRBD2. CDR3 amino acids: CASSLAVAGGTDTQYF. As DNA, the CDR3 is TGTGCCAGCAGCTTAGCGGTGGCGGGGGGCACAGATACGCAGTATTTT.